These 31 T cell receptor beta chains came from one sample sequenced in a study of blood T cell repertoires in COVID-19. Sequencing was performed with immunoSEQ multiplex PCR; in TCRdb, only in-frame clones are kept and a portion is missing. The table has some 190,000 clones, approximately 85% seen once. Material: peripheral blood. All receptors derive from a man aged 60 to 69 with acute or convalescent COVID-19.

This chain connects TRBV24-1 to TRBJ2-2, with TRBD2 matching 7 bases. Germline trimming cut 5 bases from V and 5 bases from J; bases unmatched to any gene: 7. The CDR3 sequence is 15 residues long. Germline CDR1 and CDR2: KGHDR and SFDVKD. This CDR3 reads CATSGPGGGTGELFF. DNA of the CDR3: TGTGCCACCAGTGGACCGGGCGGGGGTACCGGGGAGCTGTTTTTT.

This clone has a handful of counts. This chain joins TRBV27 and TRBJ1-4, with a possible D match to TRBD1 (6 bases). The CDR3 length is 15 residues. The germline CDR1 and CDR2 sequences are MNHEY and SMNVEV (reference sequence). V gave up 5 bases and J gave up 8 bases, with 18 bases separating them. CDR3 coding DNA: TGTGCCAGCAGTCTAGAGGCAGGGGTTGGGGAAAAACTGTTTTTT. Its protein is CASSLEAGVGEKLFF.

This clone was picked up one time. The genes are TRBV7-2 and TRBJ2-2; 10 bases are a match to TRBD1. The CDR3 covers 16 residues. Trimming removed 5 bases from V and 4 bases from J; junction bases left unmatched: 7. Germline values: CDR1 SGHTA, CDR2 FQGNSA. DNA of the CDR3: TGTGCCAGCAGCCCGGCGGGACAGGGGCTCACCGGGGAGCTGTTTTTT. Translated, it gives CASSPAGQGLTGELFF.

The gene calls are TRBV27 and TRBJ2-5, with D possibly being TRBD1 (5 bases). Germline CDR1 reads MNHEY; CDR2 reads SMNVEV (reference sequence). The CDR3 loop spans 15 amino acids. The ends were cut back, 4 bases at V and 4 bases at J, with 16 bases in the middle. The CDR3 is CASSSRHQGIETQYF. In DNA, the CDR3 is TGTGCCAGCAGTTCGCGACACCAGGGCATAGAGACCCAGTACTTC.

This rearrangement joins TRBV6-6 to TRBJ2-3, with D tentatively TRBD1 (6 bases). The V gene's germline CDR1 is MNHNY and CDR2 SVGAGI (reference sequence). The CDR3 extends over 14 amino acids. V was pared by 5 bases and J by 7 bases, with 16 bases between. CDR3 bases: TGTGCCAGCAGTCCCCCAGGACAGAGCAATACGCAGTATTTT. It is translated as CASSPPGQSNTQYF.

The J gene is TRBJ1-1, the V gene TRBV6-6, with no clear D. Trimming removed 8 bases at V and 4 bases at J, with 14 bases between. The CDR3 consists of 13 residues. Germline V gene lookup returns CDR1 MNHNY and CDR2 SVGAGI (reference sequence). The CDR3 DNA reads TGTGCCAGCGCACGTCCGGTTTCCACTGAAGCTTTCTTT. It encodes CASARPVSTEAFF.

The V call is TRBV7-2, the J call TRBJ2-2, with D possibly matching TRBD2 (5 bases). Looked up from germline, CDR1 is SGHTA and CDR2 is FQGNSA. This CDR3 contains 14 residues. Trimming took 3 bases from V and 2 from J, leaving 7 bases between them. CDR3 DNA sequence: TGTGCCAGCAGCTTGAGGGAAAACACCGGGGAGCTGTTTTTT. Protein: CASSLRENTGELFF.

V gene TRBV4-1 combines with J gene TRBJ2-2; D unresolved. CDR1 MGHRA and CDR2 YSYEKL come from the germline V gene. The CDR3 covers 14 residues. Trimming took 0 bases from V and 4 from J, leaving 6 bases between them. CDR3: CASSQDSRTGELFF. In nucleotides, the CDR3 is TGCGCCAGCAGCCAAGATTCCCGCACCGGGGAGCTGTTTTTT.

The chain couples TRBV25-1 to TRBJ2-1; 10 bases match TRBD2. The CDR3 covers 15 residues. The V and J ends lost 8 bases and 2 bases, in that order; junction bases with no gene match: 6. The germline gives CDR1 MGHDK, CDR2 SYGVNS. CDR3 in amino acids: CASLASGRPYNEQFF. The DNA of the CDR3 is TGTGCCAGCCTTGCTAGCGGGAGACCCTACAATGAGCAGTTCTTC.

The J gene is TRBJ1-1, the V gene TRBV4-1; D is ambiguous. The CDR3 consists of 12 residues. The germline CDR1 and CDR2 sequences are MGHRA and YSYEKL. Between the trimmed V and J ends, which lost 4 bases and 4 bases, there was a span of 7 bases. Here the CDR3 reads CASSLTGTEAFF. The CDR3 nucleotides read TGCGCCAGCAGCCTGACGGGCACTGAAGCTTTCTTT.

There are a few counts of this clone. The chain uses TRBV4-1 and TRBJ2-5; 7 bases fit TRBD2. The germline CDR1 and CDR2 sequences are MGHRA and YSYEKL. The J segment lost 5 bases and the V segment lost 0 bases, leaving 6 bases of the junction unmatched. The CDR3 covers 15 residues. Written as DNA, the CDR3 is TGCGCCAGCAGCCAAGAGTGGGACTACTCGGAGACCCAGTACTTC. Encoded protein: CASSQEWDYSETQYF.

This clone was picked up a small number of times. The DNA for the CDR3 is TGTGCCAGCTCACCAGAACGGAGTCAGCCCCAGCATTTT. Its protein product is CASSPERSQPQHF. This chain uses TRBV18 with TRBJ1-5, with D hard to call. V lost 2 bases and J 6 bases, leaving 8 bases between the germline ends. Looked up from germline, CDR1 is KGHSH and CDR2 is LQKENI. This CDR3 region has 13 residues.

V is TRBV5-8 and J is TRBJ1-1; 8 nucleotides match TRBD1. J lost 4 bases, V lost 0 bases, and 5 bases had no gene match. The CDR3 is made up of 15 amino acids. Germline V gives CDR1 SGHTS, CDR2 YDEGEE. The CDR3 region is CASSLAEDRATEAFF. DNA of the CDR3: TGTGCCAGCAGCTTGGCGGAGGACAGGGCCACTGAAGCTTTCTTT. The full variable domain, rest sourced from reference TRBV5-8 and TRBJ1-1, is EAGVTQSPTHLIKTRGQQATLRCSPISGHTSVYWYQQALGLGLQFLLWYDEGEERNRGNFPPRFSGRQFPNYSSELNVNALELEDSALYLCASSLAEDRATEAFFGQGTRLTVV.

A single count supports this clone. The V call is TRBV7-9, the J call TRBJ2-4; 7 bases align to TRBD1. The ends lost 0 bases at V and 8 bases at J; junction bases unmatched: 4. The length of the CDR3 is 14 residues. The germline V gene has CDR1 SEHNR and CDR2 FQNEAQ (reference sequence). The CDR3 here is CASSLAQGVDIQYF. CDR3 coding DNA: TGTGCCAGCAGCTTAGCGCAGGGGGTGGACATTCAGTACTTC.

The table lists this clone with a count of one. The chain employs TRBV2 and TRBJ2-7, with a weak D call TRBD1 (5 bases). The V gene lost 1 base and the J gene lost 6 bases, with 7 bases spanning the gap. The CDR3 is 12 amino acids. In germline, CDR1 is SNHLY, CDR2 FYNNEI. Written as DNA, the CDR3 is TGTGCCAGCAGTGAAGTGGGGCTCGAGCAGTACTTC. Amino acid sequence: CASSEVGLEQYF.

CDR3 DNA sequence: TGTGCCAGCAGCCCCTCCCGTTCGGAGACCCAGTACTTC. Its translation is CASSPSRSETQYF. This sequence joins TRBV7-3 and TRBJ2-5; unclear D gene. Germline V gives CDR1 SGHTA, CDR2 FQGTGA. Trimming took 5 bases from V and 5 from J, leaving 12 bases between them. The CDR3 sequence is 13 residues long.

The chain recombines TRBV3-1 (or the pseudogene TRBV3-2) with TRBJ1-6; D remains unclear. This CDR3 contains 14 residues. V was shortened by 3 bases and J by 6 bases, with 9 bases between the two germline ends. Per germline, CDR1 LGHDT and CDR2 YNNKEL (reference sequence). The CDR3 coding sequence is TGTGCCAGCAGCCACGGGAGCCTTAATTCACCCCTCCACTTT. This sequence encodes CASSHGSLNSPLHF.

The V gene is TRBV4-1, the J gene TRBJ2-7; TRBD2 aligns across 7 bases. CDR1 and CDR2 (germline): MGHRA, YSYEKL. CDR3 length: 15 amino acids. The J segment lost 3 bases and the V segment lost 0 bases, leaving 5 bases of the junction unmatched. The CDR3 region has the DNA TGCGCCAGCAGCCAAGAGATTAGCGGGCTCTACGAGCAGTACTTC. Residues: CASSQEISGLYEQYF.

The chain uses TRBV7-3 and TRBJ2-1, with D possibly TRBD1 on 5 matching bases. V lost 3 bases to trimming and J lost 5 bases, with 8 bases between them. Germline-derived CDR1 and CDR2 are SGHTA and FQGTGA. This CDR3 is built from 13 residues. CDR3 sequence (DNA): TGTGCCAGCAGCTTTCAGGGCCACAATGAGCAGTTCTTC. Its translation: CASSFQGHNEQFF.

The chain combines TRBV6-6 with TRBJ2-7; the match to TRBD1 covers 7 bases. V shed 9 bases and J 0 bases; nucleotides not matched to a gene: 8. CDR1 and CDR2 (germline): MNHNY, SVGAGI (reference sequence). The CDR3 has 14 amino acids. CDR3 loop: CASRIRDSSYEQYF. The CDR3 DNA is TGTGCCAGTAGAATCCGGGACAGCTCCTACGAGCAGTACTTC.

The chain joins TRBV5-1 to TRBJ2-5, with 8 bases aligning to TRBD2. V dropped 2 bases and J dropped 5; count of bases not matched to a gene: 5. CDR1 is SGHRS and CDR2 is YFSETQ in the germline V gene. The CDR3 has 14 amino acids. CDR3 sequence (DNA): TGCGCCAGCAGCTTCGCGGGAGGCGGGGAGACCCAGTACTTC. Its translation: CASSFAGGGETQYF.

The chain links TRBV9 to TRBJ2-3; 9 bases are a match to TRBD2. The V gene's germline CDR1 is SGDLS and CDR2 YYNGEE. V was pared by 4 bases and J by 3 bases, with 6 bases of the junction left unmatched. The CDR3 totals 15 residues. The CDR3 loop reads CASSPQGLATDTQYF. In DNA, the CDR3 is TGTGCCAGCAGCCCCCAGGGACTAGCTACAGATACGCAGTATTTT.

The chain carries TRBV7-2 and TRBJ1-1; D possibly corresponds to TRBD1 (6 bases). V was cut by 4 bases and J by 0 bases, with 6 bases left in between. This CDR3 has 13 amino acids. Germline lookup yields CDR1 SGHTA and CDR2 FQGNSA. CDR3 amino acids: CASSWDMNTEAFF. The CDR3, as DNA: TGTGCCAGCAGCTGGGACATGAACACTGAAGCTTTCTTT.

The chain uses TRBV5-4 and TRBJ1-1; no firm D call. The CDR3 runs to 13 residues. V was cut by 4 bases and J by 10 bases, with 17 bases left in between. Germline CDR1 SGHNT, CDR2 YYREEE (reference sequence). Written as DNA, the CDR3 is TGTGCCAGCAGCCCCGGAGGGATGGGAACAGCTTTCTTT. Translated: CASSPGGMGTAFF. The full variable domain, completed using reference TRBV5-4 and TRBJ1-1, is ETGVTQSPTHLIKTRGQQVTLRCSSQSGHNTVSWYQQALGQGPQFIFQYYREEENGRGNFPPRFSGLQFPNYSSELNVNALELDDSALYLCASSPGGMGTAFFGQGTRLTVV.

V is TRBV6-5 and J is TRBJ2-7, with D uncertain. The V and J ends lost 7 bases and 5 bases respectively, with 9 bases between them. The CDR3 spans 11 residues. Germline values: CDR1 MNHEY, CDR2 SVGAGI. Here the CDR3 reads CASILFDEQYF. The CDR3 region has the DNA TGTGCCAGCATTCTTTTCGACGAGCAGTACTTC.

The V call is TRBV12-5, the J call TRBJ2-3; 13 nucleotides align to TRBD2. V dropped 5 bases and J dropped 0; count of bases not matched to a gene: 14. There are 20 residues in the CDR3. Germline assignment: CDR1 LGHNT and CDR2 FRNRAP. CDR3 nucleotide sequence: TGTGCTAGTGGTCTCCTGACTAGCGGGAGGTTAACTGTTAGCACAGATACGCAGTATTTT. Protein product: CASGLLTSGRLTVSTDTQYF. Combining the CDR3 with reference TRBV12-5 and TRBJ2-3 gives the whole variable domain DARVTQTPRHKVTEMGQEVTMRCQPILGHNTVFWYRQTMMQGLELLAYFRNRAPLDDSGMPKDRFSAEMPDATLATLKIQPSEPRDSAVYFCASGLLTSGRLTVSTDTQYFGPGTRLTVL.

The chain carries TRBV19 and TRBJ1-5; TRBD1 matches at 11 bases. This CDR3 has 14 amino acids. Germline CDR1 LNHDA, CDR2 SQIVND (reference sequence). J gave up 7 bases and V 3 bases, and 2 bases lay outside the gene matches. The CDR3 nucleotides read TGTGCCAGTAGTATCGGGACAGGGGGGCAGCCCCAGCATTTT. Its translation is CASSIGTGGQPQHF. Using reference TRBV19 and TRBJ1-5 for the parts outside the CDR3, the full variable domain is DGGITQSPKYLFRKEGQNVTLSCEQNLNHDAMYWYRQDPGQGLRLIYYSQIVNDFQKGDIAEGYSVSREKKESFPLTVTSAQKNPTAFYLCASSIGTGGQPQHFGDGTRLSIL.

V and J are TRBV5-1 and TRBJ2-3; 7 bases are a match to TRBD2. The CDR3 is 15 amino acids. The germline V gene has CDR1 SGHRS and CDR2 YFSETQ. V gave up 0 bases and J gave up 0 bases; unmatched junction bases: 1. The CDR3 spells CASSLGTRSTDTQYF. Written as DNA, the CDR3 is TGCGCCAGCAGCTTGGGGACTAGAAGCACAGATACGCAGTATTTT.

This clone was observed once. The chain uses TRBV28 and TRBJ2-3; D possibly corresponds to TRBD2 (5 bases). The CDR3 is made up of 13 amino acids. The V end was cut by 2 bases, the J end by 4 bases, with 7 bases between. Germline values: CDR1 MDHEN, CDR2 SYDVKM. For the CDR3, the DNA is TGTGCCAGCAGTTTACTAGCTGCAGATACGCAGTATTTT. The encoded protein is CASSLLAADTQYF.

This sequence joins TRBV9 and TRBJ1-1; possible D gene TRBD1, 5 bases. With 0 bases removed from V and 7 bases from J, the gap between germline ends came to 13 bases. Per germline, CDR1 SGDLS and CDR2 YYNGEE. The CDR3 sequence is 14 residues long. CDR3 coding DNA: TGTGCCAGCAGCGTAGCAGGGACTACGGATGAAGCTTTCTTT. Its protein is CASSVAGTTDEAFF.

The chain is built from TRBV25-1 and TRBJ1-5; no reliable D call. This CDR3 spans 15 amino acids. Looked up from germline, CDR1 is MGHDK and CDR2 is SYGVNS. The V gene lost 6 bases and the J gene lost 5 bases, with 17 bases spanning the gap. CDR3 in amino acids: CASSPGDTRDQPQHF. As DNA, the CDR3 is TGTGCCAGCAGCCCCGGTGATACCCGGGATCAGCCCCAGCATTTT.